One and the same sample provided the 6 T cell receptor beta chains below, sequenced in a study of T-cell reconstitution after alpha-beta-depleted transplantation in children. A TCRbeta library incorporating unique molecular identifiers was prepared. TCRdb independently ran MiXCR on the PCR reads; one entry per CDR3 protein. Here the sample spans roughly 20,000 distinct CDR3 sequences, roughly 11% being singletons. The specimen comprised PBMCs from the stem cell graft donor, sampled from the stem cell graft. The source of these receptors is a human donor who donated a stem cell graft to a child with chronic granulomatous disease.

The chain has TRBV7-9 and TRBJ2-1; perhaps TRBD1 as D (5 bases). V lost 6 bases to trimming and J lost 8 bases, with 8 bases between them. There are 11 residues in the CDR3. Germline V gives CDR1 SEHNR, CDR2 FQNEAQ (reference sequence). DNA for the CDR3: TGTGCCAGCAGGCTAGGGGATGAGCAGTTCTTC. Translation: CASRLGDEQFF.

CDR3 coding DNA: TGCAGGGTTATTGGACGCCAGAATGAGCAGTTCTTC. Residues: CRVIGRQNEQFF. The V call is TRBV20-1, the J call TRBJ2-1; D gene uncertain. Germline values: CDR1 DFQATT, CDR2 SNEGSKA (reference sequence). CDR3 length: 12 amino acids.

This clonotype was found many times. The chain couples TRBV11-2 to TRBJ2-4; no firm D call. CDR3 length: 15 residues. Trimming took off 5 bases at V and 1 base at J, with 12 bases between the two ends. Germline CDR1 reads SGHAT; CDR2 reads FQNNGV. The CDR3: CASSPSVGAKNIQYF. CDR3 nucleotides: TGTGCCAGCAGCCCCTCCGTCGGGGCCAAAAACATTCAGTACTTC. Full variable domain (remainder filled in from reference TRBV11-2 and TRBJ2-4): EAGVAQSPRYKIIEKRQSVAFWCNPISGHATLYWYQQILGQGPKLLIQFQNNGVVDDSQLPKDRFSAERLKGVDSTLKIQPAKLEDSAVYLCASSPSVGAKNIQYFGAGTRLSVL.

This clonotype was counted ten times or more. In DNA, the CDR3 is TGTGCCAGCAGCCCGGGACTAGCGGGAAGGGACACCGGGGAGCTGTTTTTT. Translating it yields CASSPGLAGRDTGELFF. The J gene is TRBJ2-2, the V gene TRBV3-1, with TRBD2 matching 13 bases. Per germline, CDR1 LGHDT and CDR2 YNNKEL (reference sequence). CDR3 length: 17 residues. V shed 4 bases and J 3 bases; nucleotides not matched to a gene: 5.

This clonotype was seen at least ten times. The CDR3 nucleotides are TGCAGCGTTGGAGGGAGAGCTTTCTTT. It encodes CSVGGRAFF. The V call is TRBV29-1, the J call TRBJ1-1, with D unclear. V gave up 4 bases and J gave up 10 bases, with 7 bases separating them. The CDR3 is made up of 9 amino acids. Germline-derived CDR1 and CDR2 are SQVTM and ANQGSEA.

J is TRBJ2-5 and V is TRBV27, with 8 bases aligning to TRBD1. Germline CDR1 MNHEY, CDR2 SMNVEV (reference sequence). V shed 2 bases and J 2 bases; nucleotides not matched to a gene: 10. The length of the CDR3 is 17 residues. The CDR3 spells CASSLRKIGTGQETQYF. CDR3 DNA sequence: TGTGCCAGCAGTTTACGTAAAATCGGGACAGGTCAAGAGACCCAGTACTTC.